A single sample is the source of the 12 T cell receptor beta chains below, sequenced in a study of cytomegalovirus exposure and HLA in healthy donors. Primers for the PCR totalled 60 Vbeta and 13 Jbeta. The data were produced by immunoSEQ multiplex PCR, yet TCRdb's version contains in-frame clones alone and is incomplete. This sample's table has 100,000 to 150,000 clones. Sequenced sample: PBMCs. All receptors derive from a middle-aged woman in good health and CMV-seronegative.

The chain links TRBV7-2 to TRBJ2-2; the D gene is possibly TRBD2 (5 bases). The V gene's germline CDR1 is SGHTA and CDR2 FQGNSA. The CDR3 length is 15 residues. V gave up 4 bases and J gave up 1 base, with 10 bases separating them. As DNA, the CDR3 is TGTGCCAGCAGCTGGCGGGTCGGGAACACCGGGGAGCTGTTTTTT. This encodes CASSWRVGNTGELFF.

As concerns this clone: Likely a read error: the CDR3 ends without its conserved phenylalanine or tryptophan. Because the CDR3's place on the DNA is in doubt, the DNA is left out and the CDR3 is given as listed by TCRdb. This chain links TRBV9 with TRBJ1-3. Germline CDR1 SGDLS, CDR2 YYNGEE. The CDR3 totals 9 residues, both ends included. The CDR3 spells CASLRRDVL.

This rearrangement joins TRBV7-2 to TRBJ2-4; a possible D gene is TRBD1 (6 bases). The CDR3 spans 14 residues. Looked up from germline, CDR1 is SGHTA and CDR2 is FQGNSA. The V gene lost 4 bases and the J gene lost 10 bases, with 17 bases spanning the gap. The CDR3 is CASSSQGPKGIQYF. Here the CDR3 DNA reads TGTGCCAGCAGCTCACAGGGTCCAAAGGGGATTCAGTACTTC.

This chain connects TRBV5-4 to TRBJ2-7; 10 bases map to TRBD1. The CDR3 spans 14 residues. V shed 4 bases and J 6 bases; nucleotides not matched to a gene: 7. Germline V gene sequence: CDR1 SGHNT, CDR2 YYREEE (reference sequence). The CDR3 DNA reads as TGTGCCAGCAGCCTCAGACAGGGGGCGGGCGAGCAGTACTTC. Residues: CASSLRQGAGEQYF.

The chain recombines TRBV28 with TRBJ1-5; the D is unclear. The CDR3 loop spans 12 amino acids. The germline CDR1 and CDR2 sequences are MDHEN and SYDVKM. V was clipped by 7 bases and J by 7 bases, with 11 bases between them. This CDR3 reads CASTLIGQPQHF. CDR3 nucleotide sequence: TGTGCCAGCACCCTTATCGGGCAGCCCCAGCATTTT.

The chain combines TRBV7-2 with TRBJ2-3; D not resolved. The V gene's germline CDR1 is SGHTA and CDR2 FQGNSA. The CDR3 extends over 12 amino acids. The V gene lost 3 bases and the J gene lost 4 bases, with 5 bases spanning the gap. The CDR3 sequence is CASSLAPDTQYF. In DNA, the CDR3 is TGTGCCAGCAGCTTGGCACCAGATACGCAGTATTTT.

The rearrangement joins TRBV14 to TRBJ2-2; D is ambiguous. Per germline, CDR1 SGHDN and CDR2 FVKESK. This CDR3 has 13 amino acids. Deletions cut 1 base from V and 7 bases from J, with 7 bases between. The CDR3 region is CASSQAQNGELFF. As DNA, the CDR3 is TGTGCCAGCAGCCAAGCTCAGAACGGGGAGCTGTTTTTT.

The CDR3 sequence: CASSGTGTGLRETQYF. As DNA, the CDR3 is TGTGCCAGCAGCGGCACCGGGACAGGGCTTAGGGAGACCCAGTACTTC. J is TRBJ2-5 and V is TRBV7-2; TRBD1 aligns across 9 bases. Germline V gene sequence: CDR1 SGHTA, CDR2 FQGNSA. With V trimmed by 5 bases and J by 5 bases, 12 bases remained unmatched. The CDR3 is made up of 16 amino acids.

CDR3 DNA: TGTGCCAGCAGTCAGGGTTCAAGCTATGGCTACACCTTC. Encoded protein: CASSQGSSYGYTF. The V call is TRBV6-5, the J call TRBJ1-2; D is perhaps TRBD1 (5 bases). The CDR3 runs to 13 residues. V dropped 5 bases and J dropped 4 bases, with 11 bases sitting between them. Germline V CDR1 and CDR2: MNHEY, SVGAGI.

The chain combines TRBV6-6 with TRBJ1-2; D not resolved. The CDR3 covers 16 residues. Germline CDR1 MNHNY, CDR2 SVGAGI (reference sequence). V dropped 3 bases and J dropped 3 bases, with 17 bases sitting between them. The CDR3 DNA reads as TGTGCCAGCAGTTATGAGAAAGGCGGGAGTTACTATGGCTACACCTTC. Its translation is CASSYEKGGSYYGYTF.

About this clone itself: A junction end diverges from the germline sequence, so it may reflect a read error. The chain employs TRBV6-5 and TRBJ1-2; 8 positions agree with TRBD1. Germline loops: CDR1 MNHEY, CDR2 SVGAGI. This CDR3 is 13 amino acids long. The DNA of the CDR3 is TGTGCCAGCAACAGGGGGGCCAACTATGGCCACACCTTC. Amino acids: CASNRGANYGHTF.

The chain has TRBV5-6 and TRBJ2-7; D is unresolved. CDR1 is SGHDT and CDR2 is YYEEEE in the germline V gene. Trimming stripped 6 bases from V and 7 bases from J, with 17 bases between. The CDR3 has 13 amino acids. CDR3 amino acids: CASTKTVRGEQYV. CDR3 sequence (DNA): TGTGCCAGCACCAAAACGGTGCGAGGTGAGCAGTACGTC.